The 29 T cell receptor beta chains below were found in one sample sequenced in a study of T-cell reconstitution after alpha-beta-depleted transplantation in children. As it was prepared, the TCRbeta library received unique molecular identifiers. Using its own MiXCR run on the PCR reads, TCRdb lists one record per CDR3 protein. Seen here are 75,000 to 100,000 distinct CDR3 sequences, 7% to 10% observed once, and the top ten hold approximately 6.6%. The source was PBMCs from the stem cell graft donor, collected from the stem cell graft. All receptors derive from a human donor who donated a stem cell graft to a child with congenital amegakaryocytic thrombocytopenia.

On this clonotype: It may be a read error: a sequence one base away is much more abundant. The genes are TRBV20-1 and TRBJ1-2; D gene ambiguous. The CDR3 runs to 11 residues. Germline values: CDR1 DFQATT, CDR2 SNEGSKA (reference sequence). V was shortened by 7 bases and J by 8 bases, with 14 bases between the two germline ends. CDR3: CSVTDGVGYTF. DNA for the CDR3: TGCAGTGTCACCGACGGGGTGGGCTACACCTTC.

This clonotype was seen at least ten times. The chain links TRBV18 to TRBJ2-2; D may be TRBD2 (6 bases). Trimming removed 8 bases from V and 0 bases from J, with 10 bases in between. Per the germline V gene, CDR1 is KGHSH and CDR2 is LQKENI. The CDR3 contains 14 residues. CDR3 protein: CASTRDSNTGELFF. The CDR3 DNA sequence: TGTGCCAGCACCCGGGACTCGAACACCGGGGAGCTGTTTTTT.

The rearrangement joins TRBV5-1 to TRBJ2-7, with no clear D. The V and J ends lost 1 base and 0 bases respectively, with 8 bases between them. CDR3 length: 14 amino acids. The V gene's germline CDR1 is SGHRS and CDR2 YFSETQ. The CDR3 DNA reads as TGCGCCAGCAGCTTGACCCCCCTCTCCTACGAGCAGTACTTC. It encodes CASSLTPLSYEQYF.

This clonotype was detected ten times or more. V usage is TRBV12-3 or TRBV12-4 and J usage is TRBJ2-2; no reliable D call. The V end was cut by 6 bases, the J end by 1 base, with 12 bases between. The CDR3 is 15 residues long. CDR3 in DNA: TGTGCCAGCAGCCGCCCGGTTGGGAACACCGGGGAGCTGTTTTTT. Translated: CASSRPVGNTGELFF.

This clonotype was recorded many times. CDR3 sequence: CASSPTGLNYGYTF. Written as DNA, the CDR3 is TGTGCCAGCAGTCCTACGGGCCTGAACTATGGCTACACCTTC. The genes are TRBV28 and TRBJ1-2, with no clear D. V was clipped by 5 bases and J by 2 bases, with 12 bases between them. The CDR3 runs 14 residues. Germline V lookup: CDR1 MDHEN, CDR2 SYDVKM.

Ten or more counts support this clonotype. The genes are TRBV5-1 and TRBJ1-4; D is unresolved. CDR3 length: 15 residues. Per the germline V gene, CDR1 is SGHRS and CDR2 is YFSETQ. The V and J ends lost 9 bases and 2 bases respectively, with 17 bases between them. The CDR3 is CATRAQPATNEKLFF. CDR3 nucleotides: TGCGCCACCCGTGCCCAGCCGGCCACTAATGAAAAACTGTTTTTT. The full variable domain, with the rest looked up from reference TRBV5-1 and TRBJ1-4, is KAGVTQTPRYLIKTRGQQVTLSCSPISGHRSVSWYQQTPGQGLQFLFEYFSETQRNKGNFPGRFSGRQFSNSRSEMNVSTLELGDSALYLCATRAQPATNEKLFFGSGTQLSVL.

This clonotype was seen many times. V is TRBV30 and J is TRBJ1-2, with TRBD1 matching over 8 bases. V lost 6 bases, J lost 8 bases, and 20 bases stayed unmatched. This CDR3 is 16 amino acids long. The germline V gene has CDR1 GTSNPN and CDR2 SVGIG (reference sequence). The CDR3: CACYRDRSTLPKGYTF. DNA of the CDR3: TGTGCCTGTTACCGGGACAGGTCGACCTTACCTAAGGGCTACACCTTC. The whole variable domain, remainder taken from reference TRBV30 and TRBJ1-2, is SQTIHQWPATLVQPVGSPLSLECTVEGTSNPNLYWYRQAAGRGLQLLFYSVGIGQISSEVPQNLSASRPQDRQFILSSKKLLLSDSGFYLCACYRDRSTLPKGYTFGSGTRLTVV.

This clonotype came up many times. This chain joins TRBV7-2 and TRBJ2-2; D perhaps matches TRBD1 (6 bases). Between the trimmed V and J ends, which lost 0 bases and 4 bases, there was a span of 9 bases. Per germline, CDR1 SGHTA and CDR2 FQGNSA. This CDR3 spans 15 amino acids. The CDR3 sequence: CASSLATGATGELFF. In DNA, the CDR3 is TGTGCCAGCAGCTTAGCGACAGGTGCCACCGGGGAGCTGTTTTTT.

A note on this clonotype: Possible read error: a much larger clone is one base away. The chain couples TRBV12-3 or TRBV12-4 to TRBJ2-7; a weak D match, TRBD2 (5 bases). Trimming took off 4 bases at V and 5 bases at J, with 21 bases between the two ends. CDR3 length: 16 residues. The CDR3 reads CASSSRLRGLEDEQYF. Here the CDR3 DNA reads TGTGCCAGCAGTTCGCGCCTCCGAGGCCTGGAGGACGAGCAGTACTTC.

As concerns this clonotype: A single base separates this from a much larger clone, so it may be a read error. The chain carries TRBV5-1 and TRBJ2-5; D is uncertain. The ends were cut back, 4 bases at V and 5 bases at J, with 15 bases in the middle. The length of the CDR3 is 14 residues. The germline V gene encodes CDR1 SGHRS and CDR2 YFSETQ. The CDR3 loop reads CASSPPEPGETQYF. The CDR3 bases are TGCGCCAGCAGCCCTCCGGAGCCCGGGGAGACCCAGTACTTC.

This clonotype occurred many times. This chain uses TRBV7-2 with TRBJ2-3; 8 positions agree with TRBD2. Germline V gene sequence: CDR1 SGHTA, CDR2 FQGNSA. The CDR3 extends over 13 amino acids. J lost 4 bases, V lost 8 bases, and 5 bases had no gene match. As DNA, the CDR3 is TGTGCCAGCGGACTAGCTTTCGCAGATACGCAGTATTTT. Protein sequence: CASGLAFADTQYF.

CDR3 DNA sequence: TGTGCCAGCAGCCCGGGGGTCCGGGAGCAGTACTTC. It is translated as CASSPGVREQYF. The chain has TRBV28 and TRBJ2-7; D is possibly TRBD2 (6 bases). Germline values: CDR1 MDHEN, CDR2 SYDVKM. The CDR3 length is 12 residues. Trimming shortened V by 6 bases and J by 7 bases, and 13 bases separated the two germline ends. The variable domain in full, with the rest retrieved from reference TRBV28 and TRBJ2-7, is DVKVTQSSRYLVKRTGEKVFLECVQDMDHENMFWYRQDPGLGLRLIYFSYDVKMKEKGDIPEGYSVSREKKERFSLILESASTNQTSMYLCASSPGVREQYFGPGTRLTVT.

This clonotype has at least ten counts. The V call is TRBV29-1, the J call TRBJ1-4; TRBD1 agrees at 10 bases. V was pared by 6 bases and J by 5 bases, with 6 bases of the junction left unmatched. The CDR3 covers 14 residues. Germline V gene lookup returns CDR1 SQVTM and CDR2 ANQGSEA. The CDR3: CSVRDRGQNEKLFF. CDR3 nucleotide sequence: TGCAGCGTAAGGGACAGGGGCCAAAATGAAAAACTGTTTTTT.

This clonotype came up many times. The chain couples TRBV6-1 to TRBJ2-7, with D maybe TRBD1 (5 bases). Between the trimmed V and J ends, which lost 7 bases and 1 base, there was a span of 11 bases. The CDR3 is made up of 13 amino acids. Germline values: CDR1 MNHNS, CDR2 SASEGT. CDR3 region: CASTSTVSYEQYF. DNA for the CDR3: TGTGCCAGCACCTCGACAGTTTCCTACGAGCAGTACTTC.

This clonotype came up many times. The chain joins TRBV5-1 to TRBJ2-5, with D perhaps TRBD2 (6 bases). V was trimmed by 1 base and J by 3 bases, leaving 13 bases between them. The CDR3 covers 15 residues. Per the germline V gene, CDR1 is SGHRS and CDR2 is YFSETQ. For the CDR3, the DNA is TGCGCCAGCAGCTTGCAATCGCCTAGCGAAGAGACCCAGTACTTC. It is translated as CASSLQSPSEETQYF.

This clonotype was counted ten times or more. V gene TRBV5-1 combines with J gene TRBJ2-5; TRBD2 aligns across 12 bases. Germline V gives CDR1 SGHRS, CDR2 YFSETQ. CDR3 length: 16 residues. With V trimmed by 4 bases and J by 2 bases, 6 bases remained unmatched. The CDR3 DNA reads as TGCGCCAGCAGCCCCCGACTAGCGGGGGTTCAAGAGACCCAGTACTTC. It codes for CASSPRLAGVQETQYF. The whole variable domain, remainder taken from reference TRBV5-1 and TRBJ2-5, is KAGVTQTPRYLIKTRGQQVTLSCSPISGHRSVSWYQQTPGQGLQFLFEYFSETQRNKGNFPGRFSGRQFSNSRSEMNVSTLELGDSALYLCASSPRLAGVQETQYFGPGTRLLVL.

The V gene is TRBV7-2, the J gene TRBJ2-1; either TRBD1 or TRBD2 may supply D (5 bases each). The ends were cut back, 5 bases at V and 16 bases at J, with 18 bases in the middle. The CDR3 has 12 amino acids. Germline values: CDR1 SGHTA, CDR2 FQGNSA. The CDR3 is CASSPPGPHKFF. The DNA of the CDR3 is TGTGCCAGCAGCCCCCCGGGACCCCACAAATTCTTC.

This clonotype has at least ten counts. The chain links TRBV6-4 to TRBJ1-5; D not certain. The V end was cut by 5 bases, the J end by 7 bases, with 24 bases between. From germline, CDR1 is MRHNA and CDR2 SNTAGT. CDR3 length equals 17 residues. DNA of the CDR3: TGTGCCAGCAGTCAGCTAAACGACGTCCCGGTAGAACAGCCCCAGCATTTT. Translation gives CASSQLNDVPVEQPQHF.

This clonotype has at least ten counts. This chain links TRBV5-5 with TRBJ2-7; 11 nucleotides align to TRBD2. The germline V gene encodes CDR1 SGHKS and CDR2 YYEKEE (reference sequence). CDR3 length: 15 amino acids. The V and J ends lost 4 bases and 3 bases, in that order; junction bases with no gene match: 6. CDR3 region: CASSPRGTSGYEQYF. The DNA for the CDR3 is TGTGCCAGCAGCCCCAGAGGGACTAGCGGCTACGAGCAGTACTTC.

This clonotype was recorded many times. This chain joins TRBV7-2 and TRBJ2-3, with 12 bases that match TRBD2. Germline loops: CDR1 SGHTA, CDR2 FQGNSA. The V segment lost 6 bases and the J segment 2 bases; nucleotides outside the gene matches: 6. CDR3 size: 16 residues. The CDR3 spells CASSSTSGRPTDTQYF. The CDR3 DNA sequence: TGTGCCAGCAGTAGCACTAGCGGGAGGCCCACAGATACGCAGTATTTT.

This clonotype was picked up many times. The genes are TRBV5-1 and TRBJ2-1; D unresolved. This CDR3 contains 14 residues. Germline loops: CDR1 SGHRS, CDR2 YFSETQ. Trimming removed 0 bases from V and 2 bases from J, with 6 bases in between. The chain's CDR3 is CASSLDSPYNEQFF. In nucleotides, the CDR3 is TGCGCCAGCAGCTTGGACAGCCCCTACAATGAGCAGTTCTTC.

This sequence joins TRBV12-3 or TRBV12-4 and TRBJ2-7; 7 bases are shared with TRBD1. CDR3 size: 13 residues. V dropped 7 bases and J dropped 2; count of bases not matched to a gene: 5. The CDR3 sequence: CASKRDSTYEQYF. The CDR3 DNA reads TGTGCCAGCAAACGGGACAGTACCTACGAGCAGTACTTC.

This clonotype was recorded a few times. The chain joins TRBV20-1 to TRBJ2-7, with 10 bases that match TRBD1. The V segment lost 0 bases and the J segment 2 bases; nucleotides outside the gene matches: 4. The CDR3 runs 15 residues. The germline gives CDR1 DFQATT, CDR2 SNEGSKA (reference sequence). CDR3 loop: CSARDPGQGAYEQYF. CDR3 in DNA: TGCAGTGCTAGAGATCCTGGACAGGGGGCCTACGAGCAGTACTTC.

This clonotype was detected many times. The chain recombines TRBV12-3 or TRBV12-4 with TRBJ2-4; 12 nucleotides line up with TRBD2. The CDR3 loop spans 16 amino acids. V was pared by 3 bases and J by 3 bases, with 3 bases of the junction left unmatched. This chain's CDR3 is CASSLGTSGRKNIQYF. The CDR3 DNA reads TGTGCCAGCAGTTTGGGGACTAGCGGGCGCAAAAACATTCAGTACTTC.

The V gene is TRBV5-6, the J gene TRBJ2-7, with D possibly called TRBD1 or TRBD2 (5 bases each). Trimming pared 3 bases from V and 5 bases from J, leaving 21 bases between. Germline CDR1 and CDR2: SGHDT and YYEEEE. The length of the CDR3 is 16 residues. Written as DNA, the CDR3 is TGTGCCAGCAGCTCCCTATTTCGAGGGGCGAAACACGAGCAGTACTTC. It encodes CASSSLFRGAKHEQYF.

Many counts were recorded for this clonotype. This chain joins TRBV7-2 and TRBJ2-7, with 7 bases lining up with TRBD1. This CDR3 has 13 residues. Unmatched junction bases numbered 7, after V lost 5 bases and J lost 6 bases. Germline V gives CDR1 SGHTA, CDR2 FQGNSA. Here the CDR3 DNA reads TGTGCCAGCAGCCAAAGGACAGGCGCCGAGCAGTACTTC. Translated: CASSQRTGAEQYF. Drawing the rest from reference TRBV7-2 and TRBJ2-7, the complete variable domain is GAGVSQSPSNKVTEKGKDVELRCDPISGHTALYWYRQSLGQGLEFLIYFQGNSAPDKSGLPSDRFSAERTGGSVSTLTIQRTQQEDSAVYLCASSQRTGAEQYFGPGTRLTVT.

This clonotype was counted many times. V is TRBV5-1 and J is TRBJ2-7; D perhaps matches TRBD1 (6 bases). Deletions cut 4 bases from V and 3 bases from J, with 17 bases between. CDR1 is SGHRS, CDR2 YFSETQ, per germline. The CDR3 spans 15 residues. DNA of the CDR3: TGCGCCAGCAGCCCGTTACAGGGTTCGAGCTACGAGCAGTACTTC. The encoded protein is CASSPLQGSSYEQYF.

This chain joins TRBV19 and TRBJ2-6; D not resolved. The germline V gene has CDR1 LNHDA and CDR2 SQIVND (reference sequence). The germline V and J ends were trimmed by 6 bases and 0 bases, with 9 bases remaining between them. The CDR3 runs to 15 residues. The CDR3 is CASRTVGSGANVLTF. CDR3 bases: TGTGCCAGTAGAACCGTTGGCTCTGGGGCCAACGTCCTGACTTTC. Full variable domain (outside the CDR3, taken from reference TRBV19 and TRBJ2-6): DGGITQSPKYLFRKEGQNVTLSCEQNLNHDAMYWYRQDPGQGLRLIYYSQIVNDFQKGDIAEGYSVSREKKESFPLTVTSAQKNPTAFYLCASRTVGSGANVLTFGAGSRLTVL.

This clonotype was detected many times. The rearrangement uses TRBV20-1 and TRBJ2-1; the match to TRBD1 covers 7 bases. Unmatched junction bases numbered 4, after V lost 0 bases and J lost 2 bases. The CDR3 length is 15 residues. CDR1 DFQATT and CDR2 SNEGSKA come from the germline V gene (reference sequence). The CDR3 sequence: CSARDYGTAYNEQFF. The CDR3 bases are TGCAGTGCTAGAGATTACGGGACAGCCTACAATGAGCAGTTCTTC.